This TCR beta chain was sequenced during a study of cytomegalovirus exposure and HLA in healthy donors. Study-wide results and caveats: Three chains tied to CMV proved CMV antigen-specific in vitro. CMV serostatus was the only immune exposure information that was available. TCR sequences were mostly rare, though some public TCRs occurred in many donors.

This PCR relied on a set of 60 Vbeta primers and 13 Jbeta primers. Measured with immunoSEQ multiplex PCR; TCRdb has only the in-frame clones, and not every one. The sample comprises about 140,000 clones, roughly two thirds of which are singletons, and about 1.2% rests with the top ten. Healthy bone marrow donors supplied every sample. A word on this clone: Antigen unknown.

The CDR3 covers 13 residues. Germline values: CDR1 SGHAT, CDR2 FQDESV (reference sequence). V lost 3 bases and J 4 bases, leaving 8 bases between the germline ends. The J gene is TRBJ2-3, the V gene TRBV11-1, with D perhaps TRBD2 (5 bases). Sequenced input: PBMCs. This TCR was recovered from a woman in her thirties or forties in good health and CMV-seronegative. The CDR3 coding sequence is TGTGCCAGCAGCTTGAGGGCATCAGATACGCAGTATTTT. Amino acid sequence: CASSLRASDTQYF.